Listed here is a single TCR beta chain. Germline loops: CDR1 SQVTM, CDR2 ANQGSEA. The CDR3 loop spans 12 amino acids. Synthesis of TCR beta cDNA relied on 5'RACE template switching carrying UMIs. TCRdb re-called the 5' RACE reads and shows each CDR3 protein once, DNA omitted. The specimen's table records roughly 300,000 distinct CDR3 sequences. The sample comes from a study of T cells expressing NK-cell markers. Overall study: The study sequenced eight donors, seven HCMV-seropositive and one seronegative.

The chain combines TRBV29-1 with TRBJ2-3. The TCR was taken from a woman aged 18-70 years in good health. Sequenced material: blood T cells: a sorted CD56 or NKG2C T cell subset, CD4+ or CD8+ T cells, or bulk PBMC T cells (not recorded which). CDR3 region: CSVVVRSDTQYF.